This T cell receptor (beta chain) was retrieved from a study of OX40 agonist ivuxolimab in advanced cancers. Findings and caveats of the study: Clonal expansion among partial responders at 0.1-3.0 mg/kg ranked near the lowest. With doses of 0.1 to 3.0 mg/kg, CD4+ and CD8+ blood T cells had undergone clonal expansion by week 6. Fewer expanded clones were found on average in CD4+ than in CD8+ T cells.

The V gene's germline CDR1 is SNHLY and CDR2 FYNNEI. This CDR3 is built from 12 residues. The V gene end was trimmed by 7 bases and the J gene end by 6 bases; junction bases not matched to a gene: 3. To note about this clone: Its target is unknown.

Repertoires were generated with immunoSEQ multiplex PCR, while TCRdb's copy carries only in-frame clones and drops some. The top ten hold approximately 10% of the sample, which has over 65,000 clones, 92% seen once. The sequenced sample was CD4+ or CD8+ T cells sorted from blood, obtained in a trial of the OX40 agonist ivuxolimab. The chain links TRBV2 to TRBJ1-2, with 9 bases matching TRBD1. The origin of this receptor is an adult with an advanced solid tumor such as melanoma, head and neck, liver or kidney cancer. CDR3 sequence (DNA): TGTGCCAGCAAGGACAGGGGAGATGGCTACACCTTC. It specifies CASKDRGDGYTF.